This TCR beta chain emerged from a study of T cells expressing NK-cell markers. Study-level findings and limits: The CD3+CD56-NKG2C+ fraction was also led by these clonotypes in a few donors.

TCRdb reprocessed the 5' RACE reads, with one entry per CDR3 protein and no DNA. The listing contains hundreds of thousands of distinct CDR3 sequences. From germline, CDR1 is SGHRS and CDR2 YFSETQ. This CDR3 has 17 amino acids. About this clonotype: The antigen is not known.

V is TRBV5-1 and J is TRBJ2-6; TCRdb returns TRBD2, unconfirmable since there is no DNA. Sequencing was done on a sample of blood T cells: a sorted CD56 or NKG2C T cell subset, CD4+ or CD8+ T cells, or bulk PBMC T cells (not recorded which). The source is a man aged 18 to 35 in good health. This CDR3 reads CASSLAGRGSGANVLTF.